This TCR beta chain was profiled in a study of technical replicates of blood from several donors. CDR3 length: 15 amino acids. V gave up 0 bases and J gave up 0 bases, with 10 bases separating them. Germline values: CDR1 SGDLS, CDR2 YYNGEE. The repertoire was sequenced with immunoSEQ multiplex PCR; TCRdb's copy has only in-frame clones and lacks some. The sample shows 40,000 to 55,000 clones, 95% to 97% of them seen only once. The rearrangement joins TRBV9 to TRBJ2-7; D gene uncertain. This clonotype originated in a human donor in good health. Sequencing was done on a sample of T cells isolated from PBMCs. The CDR3, as DNA: TGTGCCAGCAGCGTAGAGGCAGGCTACTCCTACGAGCAGTACTTC. Protein product: CASSVEAGYSYEQYF.